A single sample is the source of the 32 T cell receptor beta chains below, sequenced in a study of CD4 and CD8 cells across lung adenocarcinoma regions. TCRdb passed the PCR reads through MiXCR, listing each CDR3 protein once. The sample lists some 9,600 distinct CDR3 sequences; roughly 45% were seen once. What was sequenced was CD4+ T cells from the margin of a lung tumor. The source of these receptors is a female donor with lung adenocarcinoma. The CD4 and CD8 labels of this study may be unreliable.

This clonotype was recorded a few times. This chain joins TRBV5-1 and TRBJ2-5; 8 bases map to TRBD2. The V and J ends lost 0 bases and 5 bases, in that order; junction bases with no gene match: 9. Per germline, CDR1 SGHRS and CDR2 YFSETQ. The CDR3 runs 16 residues. This CDR3 reads CASSLADSGSWETQYF. The CDR3 DNA is TGCGCCAGCAGCTTGGCTGACAGCGGGAGTTGGGAGACCCAGTACTTC.

V usage is TRBV2 and J usage is TRBJ2-1, with a tentative D call TRBD1 (5 bases). V was trimmed by 0 bases and J by 7 bases, leaving 7 bases between them. Germline-derived CDR1 and CDR2 are SNHLY and FYNNEI. This CDR3 is 13 amino acids long. The CDR3 DNA sequence: TGTGCCAGCAGTGAAGCCGGACAAAATGAGCAGTTCTTC. Translating it yields CASSEAGQNEQFF.

This clonotype was seen a few times. This rearrangement joins TRBV6-1 to TRBJ1-3, with 8 bases fitting TRBD1. The CDR3 runs to 16 residues. The germline CDR1 and CDR2 sequences are MNHNS and SASEGT. J lost 0 bases, V lost 0 bases, and 1 base had no gene match. The CDR3 loop is CASSEAGTGSGNTIYF. The CDR3 DNA follows: TGTGCCAGCAGTGAAGCGGGGACAGGCTCTGGAAACACCATATATTTT.

This clonotype counts as medium-sized. This rearrangement joins TRBV25-1 to TRBJ2-2; D is perhaps TRBD2 (5 bases). The CDR3 is made up of 14 amino acids. CDR1 is MGHDK and CDR2 is SYGVNS in the germline V gene. Trimming took 3 bases from V and 1 from J, leaving 6 bases between them. The CDR3 region is CASSDRGNTGELFF. The CDR3 DNA sequence: TGTGCCAGCAGTGATCGGGGGAACACCGGGGAGCTGTTTTTT.

About this clonotype itself: One end of the junction is discordant with germline, which a read error may explain. The genes are TRBV6-1 and TRBJ2-3; TRBD1 or TRBD2 may be the D gene (6 bases each). Germline V gene sequence: CDR1 MNHNS, CDR2 SASEGT. This CDR3 region has 15 residues. CDR3 sequence (DNA): TGTGCCAGGGGGCACGGGGGCTGTGGCCCAGATACCCAGTATTTT. This codes for CARGHGGCGPDTQYF.

This clonotype is a singleton in its sample. This chain joins TRBV15 and TRBJ1-5, with 10 positions matching TRBD1. The CDR3 runs to 17 residues. Germline CDR1 and CDR2: LNHNV and YYDKDF (reference sequence). The trim removed 2 bases at V and 0 bases at J, leaving 4 bases unmatched. The CDR3 protein is CATSRSGTGDSNQPQHF. The CDR3 DNA sequence: TGTGCCACCAGCAGATCCGGGACAGGGGATAGCAATCAGCCCCAGCATTTT.

Regarding this clonotype: The CDR3 does not end in the conserved phenylalanine or tryptophan, so this is likely a read error. The CDR3 DNA is TGTGCCAGCAGTACCCGCCACGGGACTCCACCGCGGGAGACCCAGTACTTA. Translating gives CASSTRHGTPPRETQYL. The V call is TRBV6-2 or TRBV6-3, the J call TRBJ2-1, with D possibly matching TRBD2 (6 bases). The J call is in doubt because the DNA end fits TRBJ2-5 better. This CDR3 comprises 17 residues. Germline-derived CDR1 and CDR2 are MNHEY and SVGEGT.

The chain uses TRBV6-1 and TRBJ2-3; TRBD1 matches 9 bases. The CDR3 is 15 amino acids. The V and J ends lost 3 bases and 2 bases, in that order; junction bases with no gene match: 3. Germline lookup yields CDR1 MNHNS and CDR2 SASEGT. CDR3 region: CASSDRTGVTDTQYF. DNA for the CDR3: TGTGCCAGCAGTGATAGGACAGGGGTCACAGATACGCAGTATTTT.

This clonotype showed up many times. The chain is built from TRBV6-1 and TRBJ2-6; the D gene is possibly TRBD1 (6 bases). Germline CDR1 MNHNS, CDR2 SASEGT. CDR3 size: 15 residues. Trimming stripped 9 bases from V and 2 bases from J, with 14 bases between. The CDR3 sequence is CASIKQGPGANVLTF. For the CDR3, the DNA is TGTGCCAGTATAAAGCAGGGGCCTGGGGCCAACGTCCTGACTTTC.

In this sample, this clonotype is medium-sized (0.01 to 0.1%). V gene TRBV7-2 combines with J gene TRBJ2-1, with a weak D call TRBD2 (5 bases). Germline values: CDR1 SGHTA, CDR2 FQGNSA. V lost 6 bases to trimming and J lost 1 base, with 13 bases between them. The CDR3 sequence is 15 residues long. This CDR3 reads CASSSFSGSYNEQFF. Here the CDR3 DNA reads TGTGCCAGCAGTTCCTTCAGCGGTTCCTACAATGAGCAGTTCTTC. Together with reference TRBV7-2 and TRBJ2-1, the CDR3 gives the full variable domain: GAGVSQSPSNKVTEKGKDVELRCDPISGHTALYWYRQSLGQGLEFLIYFQGNSAPDKSGLPSDRFSAERTGGSVSTLTIQRTQQEDSAVYLCASSSFSGSYNEQFFGPGTRLTVL.

This clonotype counts as medium-sized. The gene calls are TRBV10-2 and TRBJ2-1, with 7 positions matching TRBD1. The CDR3 totals 16 residues. V was clipped by 3 bases and J by 5 bases; unmatched bases: 10. The germline gives CDR1 WSHSY, CDR2 SAAADI. CDR3 coding DNA: TGCGCCAGCAGTGACCCGTACAGGGGCGCCGACAATGAGCAGTTCTTC. It specifies CASSDPYRGADNEQFF.

Sample share makes this clonotype medium-sized. The chain joins TRBV27 to TRBJ1-5; D gene uncertain. The CDR3 is 15 residues long. The V gene's germline CDR1 is MNHEY and CDR2 SMNVEV (reference sequence). V lost 6 bases, J lost 1 base, and 13 bases lay in between. The CDR3 region is CASRSSRWSNQPQHF. As DNA, the CDR3 is TGTGCCAGCAGATCTAGCCGGTGGAGCAATCAGCCCCAGCATTTT.

The CDR3 here is CASIRTSGHLGPPEQFF. CDR3 sequence (DNA): TGTGCCAGCATCAGGACTAGCGGCCACCTGGGGCCCCCTGAGCAGTTCTTC. The chain links TRBV6-1 to TRBJ2-1; 10 positions agree with TRBD2. The V gene's germline CDR1 is MNHNS and CDR2 SASEGT. This CDR3 comprises 17 residues. Unmatched junction bases numbered 18, after V lost 7 bases and J lost 9 bases.

This clonotype has ten or more counts. The chain is built from TRBV27 and TRBJ1-2; D is uncertain. The ends were cut back, 6 bases at V and 6 bases at J, with 14 bases in the middle. The CDR3 covers 13 residues. Germline-derived CDR1 and CDR2 are MNHEY and SMNVEV (reference sequence). The CDR3 coding sequence is TGTGCCAGCAGCCCATGGCGGGAAGATGGCTACACCTTC. Translating gives CASSPWREDGYTF.

Of note for this clonotype: This may come from a read error, since a much larger clone is one base off. The rearrangement links TRBV10-3 to TRBJ2-1, with D possibly matching TRBD2 (5 bases). Germline V gene sequence: CDR1 ENHRY, CDR2 SYGVKD. This CDR3 is 10 amino acids long. The DNA of the CDR3 is TGTGCCGGGCCAGTCGGAGAGCGGTACTTC. Translated, it gives CAGPVGERYF.

V gene TRBV4-1 combines with J gene TRBJ2-5, with 8 bases matching TRBD2. Germline V CDR1 and CDR2: MGHRA, YSYEKL. The CDR3 totals 15 residues. With 0 bases clipped from V and 4 bases from J, the junction kept 4 bases outside the gene matches. CDR3 DNA: TGCGCCAGCAGCCAAGAAGCGGGAGTAGTAGAGACCCAGTACTTC. Translating gives CASSQEAGVVETQYF.

As for this clonotype: A much larger clone is a single base away; this may be a read error. The genes are TRBV6-4 and TRBJ2-4; D uncertain. The CDR3 is 16 residues long. Trimming took off 0 bases at V and 13 bases at J, with 22 bases between the two ends. The germline gives CDR1 MRHNA, CDR2 SNTAGT. The CDR3 DNA is TGTGCCAGCAGTGACTCGCAGCGTGGCCCTTCCAATGAGCAGTACTTC. Protein product: CASSDSQRGPSNEQYF.

Note on this clonotype: Compared with germline, one end of the junction differs, possibly owing to a read error. The V gene is TRBV6-1, the J gene TRBJ2-2; D perhaps matches TRBD1 (5 bases). The CDR3 contains 10 residues. CDR1 and CDR2 (germline): MNHNS, SASEGT. CDR3 DNA: TGTGCCGCAATCACAGGTACGCTGTATTTT. Amino acid sequence: CAAITGTLYF.

This sequence joins TRBV10-3 and TRBJ1-2, with a possible D match to TRBD1 (5 bases). The CDR3 totals 13 residues. Germline V gives CDR1 ENHRY, CDR2 SYGVKD. V lost 3 bases and J lost 4, with 9 bases in between. CDR3 DNA sequence: TGTGCCATCAGTGATCGGGGGACCTATGGCTACACCTTC. It yields the protein CAISDRGTYGYTF.

The rearrangement uses TRBV10-1 and TRBJ2-1; no definite D call. This CDR3 is 17 amino acids long. CDR1 WNHNN and CDR2 SYGVQD come from the germline V gene (reference sequence). Trimming removed 2 bases from V and 0 bases from J, with 14 bases in between. The CDR3 DNA sequence: TGCGCCAGCAGTGAGAAGGAAGCTCAAAACTCCTACAATGAGCAGTTCTTC. This encodes CASSEKEAQNSYNEQFF.

The chain has TRBV4-1 and TRBJ2-5; tentatively, D is TRBD1 or TRBD2 (7 bases each). The CDR3 runs 15 residues. V shed 4 bases and J shed 5 bases, with 17 bases lying between them. Looked up from germline, CDR1 is MGHRA and CDR2 is YSYEKL. The CDR3 region has the DNA TGCGCCAGCAGCCGACTAGGGGGGGGACAGGAGACCCAGTACTTC. Translation gives CASSRLGGGQETQYF.

Comment on this clonotype: Just one base apart from a much larger clone, this may be a read error. The V call is TRBV7-2, the J call TRBJ2-1, with D possibly being TRBD1 or TRBD2 (6 bases each). The CDR3 contains 13 residues. Germline V gene lookup returns CDR1 SGHTA and CDR2 FQGNSA. V lost 3 bases and J lost 10, with 13 bases in between. CDR3 bases: TGTGCCAGCAGCTTCGGGGGCTCCTACGAGCAGTTCTTC. It translates to CASSFGGSYEQFF.

In its sample, this clonotype was seen many times. The chain is built from TRBV6-2 or TRBV6-3 and TRBJ2-3; the D gene is possibly TRBD1 (5 bases). Germline CDR1 and CDR2: MNHEY and SVGEGT. The CDR3 loop spans 15 amino acids. Between the trimmed V and J ends, which lost 0 bases and 6 bases, there was a span of 13 bases. CDR3 region: CASSYSRGSVDTQYF. The CDR3 region has the DNA TGTGCCAGCAGTTACTCAAGGGGTTCTGTCGATACGCAGTATTTT.

This clonotype was detected ten times or more. V and J are TRBV6-1 and TRBJ2-7; either TRBD1 or TRBD2 may fit D (5 bases each). Germline CDR1 is MNHNS and CDR2 is SASEGT. V gave up 1 base and J gave up 0 bases, with 7 bases separating them. The CDR3 spans 14 residues. DNA of the CDR3: TGTGCCAGCAGTGAAGGGGGGAGCTCCTACGAGCAGTACTTC. It codes for CASSEGGSSYEQYF.

CDR3 residues: CASSGGGVGGSDQETQYF. The CDR3 region has the DNA TGTGCCAGCAGTGGAGGGGGGGTCGGGGGGAGTGACCAAGAGACCCAGTACTTC. The chain uses TRBV6-1 and TRBJ2-5; maybe TRBD2 (7 bases). The germline V gene encodes CDR1 MNHNS and CDR2 SASEGT. This CDR3 has 18 amino acids. V lost 4 bases to trimming and J lost 0 bases, with 21 bases between them.

Turning to this clonotype: One junction end disagrees with the germline gene, perhaps due to a read error. This chain joins TRBV6-4 and TRBJ2-3, with TRBD1 as a possible D gene (6 bases). The CDR3 is 14 residues long. CDR1 and CDR2 from the germline V gene are MRHNA and SNTAGT. The CDR3 is CAGSGQRGPETQYF. In nucleotides, the CDR3 is TGTGCGGGCAGCGGACAGCGTGGGCCAGAGACCCAGTACTTT.

V is TRBV6-4 and J is TRBJ1-1; possible D gene TRBD1, 6 bases. CDR1 and CDR2 (germline): MRHNA, SNTAGT. The CDR3 runs 14 residues. Trimming left V 8 bases short and J 7 bases short, with 20 bases between. The CDR3 reads CASRQDTGADEAFF. DNA for the CDR3: TGTGCCAGCCGCCAGGACACGGGGGCTGATGAAGCTTTCTTT.

This clonotype showed up just once. This CDR3 is CASRDTGLREKNTQYF. CDR3 nucleotide sequence: TGTGCCAGCCGAGACACGGGCTTGCGGGAGAAAAATACGCAGTACTTC. The J gene is TRBJ2-3, the V gene TRBV6-1; 7 positions agree with TRBD2. The closer fit of TRBJ2-7 to the DNA end suggests the J call may be wrong. The germline V gene has CDR1 MNHNS and CDR2 SASEGT. This CDR3 comprises 16 residues.

V gene TRBV7-2 combines with J gene TRBJ2-3; a possible D gene is TRBD1 (6 bases). Trimming removed 4 bases at V and 2 bases at J, with 10 bases between. CDR3 size: 14 residues. CDR1 and CDR2 from the germline V gene are SGHTA and FQGNSA. CDR3 sequence reads: CASSSAGATDTQYF. The CDR3 bases are TGTGCCAGCAGCTCTGCAGGGGCCACAGATACGCAGTATTTT.

In this sample, this clonotype is large. The rearrangement uses TRBV7-6 and TRBJ2-1, with 9 bases that match TRBD2. The CDR3 consists of 15 residues. Trimming at V came to 2 bases and at J to 5 bases, leaving 4 bases not matched to a gene. Looked up from germline, CDR1 is SGHVS and CDR2 is FNYEAQ. CDR3 nucleotides: TGTGCCAGCAGCTTACCGGGACTAGCAGACAATGAGCAGTTCTTC. As protein: CASSLPGLADNEQFF.

V and J are TRBV6-1 and TRBJ2-1, with 9 bases matching TRBD2. Germline loops: CDR1 MNHNS, CDR2 SASEGT. CDR3 length: 16 residues. V shed 6 bases, J shed 7 bases, and the junction held 13 bases outside the gene matches. The CDR3 DNA follows: TGTGCCAGCAGCCGCGGTCGGCGGGAGGGCCGGAATGAGCAGTTCTTC. This sequence encodes CASSRGRREGRNEQFF.

This chain joins TRBV6-1 and TRBJ2-2, with D unresolved. The J call may be wrong; the DNA end is better matched by TRBJ2-3. CDR3 length: 14 residues. CDR1 is MNHNS and CDR2 is SASEGT in the germline V gene. The CDR3 DNA is TGTGCCAGCAAACACAGAAGAAACACCGATGAGCAGTATTTT. Its translation: CASKHRRNTDEQYF.